These 10 T cell receptor beta chains were sequenced from one sample in a study of tumor-infiltrating lymphocytes in primary liver carcinoma. A primer matching the constant region was used to make TCR beta cDNA from approximately 520 ng of total RNA. Researchers made the TCR beta libraries by running three nested multiplex PCR rounds with slightly modified ARM-PCR. The first two PCR rounds used TRBV1-TRBV30 primers with a Cbeta primer, around 10 cycles each. Each CDR3 protein gets one entry after TCRdb re-called the multiplex PCR reads with MiXCR. The sample consists of some 180,000 distinct CDR3 sequences, approximately 60% of them appearing once. Researchers drew blood RNA from unsorted whole blood and extracted germline DNA as well. The sample consisted of peripheral blood. The receptors were sampled from a man aged 40-49 years with primary liver carcinoma and hepatitis B virus infection.

Worth noting for this clonotype: A much larger clone lies one base from this, so it may be a read error. The chain has TRBV11-3 and TRBJ2-1, with 7 nucleotides matching TRBD2. J lost 8 bases, V lost 1 base, and 8 bases had no gene match. The CDR3 loop spans 15 amino acids. The germline gives CDR1 SGHNT, CDR2 YENEEA. For the CDR3, the DNA is TGTGCCAGCAGCTTAGGGTTAGCGGGTCTCTATGAGCAGTTCTTC. Encoded protein: CASSLGLAGLYEQFF.

The genes are TRBV29-1 and TRBJ1-5, with D maybe TRBD1 (5 bases). The DNA end lines up better with TRBJ2-3; the J call may be wrong. In germline, CDR1 is SQVTM, CDR2 ANQGSEA. The CDR3 consists of 14 residues. The DNA of the CDR3 is TGCAGCGTTGGGTCACAGGTGACGGATCAGCCCCAGTATTTT. This encodes CSVGSQVTDQPQYF.

As for this clonotype: At one of its ends the junction is not consistent with the germline gene, which may arise from a read error. The DNA of the CDR3 is TGTGTCAGCAGTTTTGACGGAGTCTCCTACGAGCAGTACTTC. Translating it yields CVSSFDGVSYEQYF. The chain employs TRBV11-2 and TRBJ2-7; D is unresolved. This CDR3 region has 14 residues. Germline CDR1 reads SGHAT; CDR2 reads FQNNGV.

In regard to this clonotype: A read error may produce the germline difference seen at one junction end. The chain combines TRBV5-4 with TRBJ1-6, with D perhaps matching TRBD1 (6 bases). The CDR3 covers 16 residues. Per germline, CDR1 SGHNT and CDR2 YYREEE (reference sequence). The CDR3 loop is CASSSDYRDRGSPFHF. The CDR3 region has the DNA TGTGCCAGCAGCTCGGACTACAGGGATCGGGGATCACCCTTCCACTTT. Filled out from reference TRBV5-4 and TRBJ1-6, the complete variable domain reads ETGVTQSPTHLIKTRGQQVTLRCSSQSGHNTVSWYQQALGQGPQFIFQYYREEENGRGNFPPRFSGLQFPNYSSELNVNALELDDSALYLCASSSDYRDRGSPFHFGNGTRLTVT.

This clonotype was picked up one time. One end of the junction is discordant with germline, which a read error may explain. The chain carries TRBV7-8 and TRBJ2-7; 7 bases line up with TRBD2. This CDR3 is 15 amino acids long. The germline V gene encodes CDR1 SGHVS and CDR2 FQNEAQ. The CDR3 region is CVSSLLGQRGYEQYF. CDR3 coding DNA: TGTGTCAGCAGCTTACTGGGCCAGCGGGGCTACGAGCAGTACTTC.

This rearrangement joins TRBV6-1 to TRBJ2-7; the match to TRBD2 covers 8 bases. The CDR3 covers 13 residues. Per the germline V gene, CDR1 is MNHNS and CDR2 is SASEGT. The V segment lost 10 bases and the J segment 3 bases; nucleotides outside the gene matches: 8. CDR3 nucleotides: TGTGCCATCCTTAGCGGGACCCTCTACGAGCAGTACTTC. Its protein product is CAILSGTLYEQYF.

This clonotype was observed a handful of times. The CDR3 sequence is CASSQEFLDSPLHF. The CDR3 DNA is TGTGCCAGCAGCCAAGAATTCCTGGATTCACCCCTCCACTTT. The rearrangement links TRBV4-2 to TRBJ1-6, with D hard to call. The V end was cut by 0 bases, the J end by 8 bases, with 8 bases between. Germline CDR1 is LGHNA and CDR2 is YNFKEQ. The CDR3 contains 14 residues.

This chain uses TRBV5-1 with TRBJ2-7, with 9 bases identical to TRBD2. Germline CDR1 reads SGHRS; CDR2 reads YFSETQ. V shed 0 bases and J 2 bases; nucleotides not matched to a gene: 3. The CDR3 is 15 amino acids. The CDR3 coding sequence is TGCGCCAGCAGCTTGGACCTAGCGGGAACCTACGAGCAGTACTTC. Amino acids: CASSLDLAGTYEQYF.

The chain employs TRBV7-9 and TRBJ2-5, with TRBD2 matching over 8 bases. The CDR3 sequence is 15 residues long. CDR1 and CDR2 (germline): SEHNR, FQNEAQ (reference sequence). With V trimmed by 5 bases and J by 5 bases, 10 bases remained unmatched. CDR3 nucleotides: TGTGCCAGCAGCCACGGGGGGGGCAGGGCGGAGACCCAGTACTTC. Protein: CASSHGGGRAETQYF.

In its sample, this clonotype was seen a few times. Given a much more abundant clone one base away, this may be a read error. The V and J genes are TRBV11-2 and TRBJ1-1; no clear D gene. The CDR3 sequence is 14 residues long. The germline CDR1 and CDR2 sequences are SGHAT and FQNNGV. This CDR3 is CASRHPGRNTEVFF. In nucleotides, the CDR3 is TGTGCCAGCAGACACCCTGGCCGGAACACTGAAGTTTTCTTT. Together with reference TRBV11-2 and TRBJ1-1, the CDR3 gives the full variable domain: EAGVAQSPRYKIIEKRQSVAFWCNPISGHATLYWYQQILGQGPKLLIQFQNNGVVDDSQLPKDRFSAERLKGVDSTLKIQPAKLEDSAVYLCASRHPGRNTEVFFGQGTRLTVV.